This T cell receptor (beta chain) was recovered during a study of blood T cells in healthy people across ages. V lost 8 bases and J 4 bases, leaving 12 bases between the germline ends. Germline values: CDR1 MNHNS, CDR2 SASEGT. There are 13 residues in the CDR3. A J-beta primer mix and a sample-barcoded 5' primer were used in a second PCR of about 6 to 12 cycles. Via MiXCR, TCRdb re-called the 5' RACE reads, giving one row per CDR3 protein. The repertoire holds over 550,000 distinct CDR3 sequences, approximately 30% seen once, with approximately 15% in the top ten. This clonotype was detected many times.

Sequencing was done on a sample of blood. The clonotype comes from a woman aged 80 or older in good health. This sequence joins TRBV6-1 and TRBJ2-1; tentative D call: TRBD2 (5 bases). The CDR3 DNA sequence: TGTGCCAGCTCAGGACTCGTTTACAATGAGCAGTTCTTC. This encodes CASSGLVYNEQFF.